This T cell receptor beta chain was found in a study of blood T cell repertoires in COVID-19. For the study at large: Nucleic acid was either cDNA or gDNA, and it came from T cells, B-cell-depleted T cells, or PBMCs.

TCRdb's table, derived via immunoSEQ multiplex PCR, lists solely in-frame clones and lacks some. In the table there are approximately 290,000 clones, roughly 85% of which are singletons. Participants were aged about 18 to 90 years from roughly 26 US areas. Cohort placement rested on clinical history that participants reported themselves. The recovered donors of Cohort 3 showed two negative PCRs, clearance, or symptom resolution. This CDR3 comprises 15 residues. The germline V and J ends were trimmed by 1 base and 6 bases, with 13 bases remaining between them. The V gene's germline CDR1 is LGHDT and CDR2 YNNKEL (reference sequence).

The chain combines TRBV3-1 (or the pseudogene TRBV3-2) with TRBJ2-1; a weak D match, TRBD2 (6 bases). This clonotype was obtained from a woman younger than 45 who had recovered from COVID-19. Sequencing was carried out using PBMCs or T cells enriched from blood (not recorded which). The CDR3 sequence: CASSQVLAIRNEQFF. In DNA form, the CDR3 reads TGTGCCAGCAGCCAAGTCCTAGCGATTCGCAATGAGCAGTTCTTC.